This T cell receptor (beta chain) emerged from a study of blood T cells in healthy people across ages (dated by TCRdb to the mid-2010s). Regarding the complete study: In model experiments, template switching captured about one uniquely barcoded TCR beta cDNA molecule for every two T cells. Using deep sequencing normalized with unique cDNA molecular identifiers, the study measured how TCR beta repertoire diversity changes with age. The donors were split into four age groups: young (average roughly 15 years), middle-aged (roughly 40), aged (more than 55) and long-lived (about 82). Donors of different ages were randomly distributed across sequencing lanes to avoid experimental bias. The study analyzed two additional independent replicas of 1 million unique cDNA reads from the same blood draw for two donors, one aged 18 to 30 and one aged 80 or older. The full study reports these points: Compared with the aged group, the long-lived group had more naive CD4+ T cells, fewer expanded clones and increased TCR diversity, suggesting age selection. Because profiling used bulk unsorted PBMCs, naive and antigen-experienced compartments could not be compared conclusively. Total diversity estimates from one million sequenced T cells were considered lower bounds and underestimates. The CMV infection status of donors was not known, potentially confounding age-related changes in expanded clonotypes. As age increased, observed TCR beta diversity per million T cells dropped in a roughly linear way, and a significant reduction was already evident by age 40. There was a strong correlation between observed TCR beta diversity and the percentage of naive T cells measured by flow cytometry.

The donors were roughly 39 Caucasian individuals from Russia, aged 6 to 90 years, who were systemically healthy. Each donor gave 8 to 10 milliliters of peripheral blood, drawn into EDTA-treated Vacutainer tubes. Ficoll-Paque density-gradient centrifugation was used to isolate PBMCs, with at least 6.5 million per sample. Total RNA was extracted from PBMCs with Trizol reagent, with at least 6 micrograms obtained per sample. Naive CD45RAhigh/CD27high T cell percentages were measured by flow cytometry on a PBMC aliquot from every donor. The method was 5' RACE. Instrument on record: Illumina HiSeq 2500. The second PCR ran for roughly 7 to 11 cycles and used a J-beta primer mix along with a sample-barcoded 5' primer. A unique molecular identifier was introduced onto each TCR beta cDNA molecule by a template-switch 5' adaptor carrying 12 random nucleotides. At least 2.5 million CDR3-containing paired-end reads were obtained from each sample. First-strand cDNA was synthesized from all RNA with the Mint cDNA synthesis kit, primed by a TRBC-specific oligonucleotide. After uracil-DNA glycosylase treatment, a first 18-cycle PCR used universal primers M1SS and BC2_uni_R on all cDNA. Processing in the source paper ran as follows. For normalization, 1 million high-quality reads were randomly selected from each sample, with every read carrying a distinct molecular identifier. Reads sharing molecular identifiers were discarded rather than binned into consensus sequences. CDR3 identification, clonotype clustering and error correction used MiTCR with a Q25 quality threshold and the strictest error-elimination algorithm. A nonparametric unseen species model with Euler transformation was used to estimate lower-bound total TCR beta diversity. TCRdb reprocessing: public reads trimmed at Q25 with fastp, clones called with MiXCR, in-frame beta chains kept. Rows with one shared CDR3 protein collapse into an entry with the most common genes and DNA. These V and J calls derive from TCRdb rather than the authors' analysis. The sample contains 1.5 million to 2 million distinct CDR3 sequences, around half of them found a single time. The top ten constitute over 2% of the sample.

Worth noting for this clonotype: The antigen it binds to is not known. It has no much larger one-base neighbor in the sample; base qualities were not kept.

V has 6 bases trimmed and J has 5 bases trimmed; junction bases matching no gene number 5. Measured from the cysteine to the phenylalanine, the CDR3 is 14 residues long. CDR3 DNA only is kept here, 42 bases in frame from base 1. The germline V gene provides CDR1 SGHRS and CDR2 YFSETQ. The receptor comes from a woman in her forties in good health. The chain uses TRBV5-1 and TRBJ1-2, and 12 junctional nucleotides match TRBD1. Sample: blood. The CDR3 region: CASKGQGAQYGYTF. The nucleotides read TGCGCCAGCAAGGGACAGGGGGCACAGTATGGCTACACCTTC.